The source of this T cell receptor (beta chain) is a study of cytomegalovirus exposure and HLA in healthy donors. PCR employed 60 Vbeta and 13 Jbeta primers. Clones were read by immunoSEQ multiplex PCR, and TCRdb kept only the in-frame ones, dropping some. The data hold over 45,000 clones, with roughly four fifths observed a single time. The sample holds one count of this clone. Healthy bone marrow donors supplied every sample. Germline CDR1 SGHNT, CDR2 YENEEA. This CDR3 contains 14 residues. Deletions cut 4 bases from V and 0 bases from J, with 7 bases between. The sequencing input was PBMCs. The V gene is TRBV11-3, the J gene TRBJ1-3, with a possible D match to TRBD1 (5 bases). This clonotype was sampled from a boy younger than 18 in good health and CMV-seropositive. The CDR3 DNA sequence: TGTGCCAGCAGCTGGGGCAGCTCTGGAAACACCATATATTTT. Encoded protein: CASSWGSSGNTIYF.